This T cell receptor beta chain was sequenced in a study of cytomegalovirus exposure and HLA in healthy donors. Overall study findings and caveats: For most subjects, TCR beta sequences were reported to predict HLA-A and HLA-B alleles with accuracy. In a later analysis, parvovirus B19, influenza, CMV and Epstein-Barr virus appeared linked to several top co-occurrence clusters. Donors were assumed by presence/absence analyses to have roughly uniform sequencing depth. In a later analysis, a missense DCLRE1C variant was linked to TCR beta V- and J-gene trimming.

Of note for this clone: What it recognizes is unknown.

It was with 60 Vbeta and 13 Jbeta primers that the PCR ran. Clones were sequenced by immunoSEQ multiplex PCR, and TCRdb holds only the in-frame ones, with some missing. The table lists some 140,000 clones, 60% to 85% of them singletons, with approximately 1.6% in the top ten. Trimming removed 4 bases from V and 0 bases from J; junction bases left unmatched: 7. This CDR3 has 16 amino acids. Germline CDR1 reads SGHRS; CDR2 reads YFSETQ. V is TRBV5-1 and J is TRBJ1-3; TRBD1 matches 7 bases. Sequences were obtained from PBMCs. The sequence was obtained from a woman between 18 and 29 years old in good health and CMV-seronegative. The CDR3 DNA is TGCGCCAGCAGCCCTTGGGACAGTGACTCTGGAAACACCATATATTTT. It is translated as CASSPWDSDSGNTIYF.